The next 10 T cell receptor beta chains were all read from a single sample in a study of T cell repertoires in cytomegalovirus infection. TCRdb used MiXCR to reprocess the reads, holding one entry per CDR3 protein. The sample includes hundreds of thousands of distinct CDR3 sequences, about 24% seen only once; the top ten take under 8.5%. Material for sequencing was CD8+ T cells from PBMCs. The receptors were sampled from a human donor in good health (CMV status not recorded). Some clones in this sample may be carry-over from other donors' samples.

To note about this clonotype: A read error may be the cause here, since a much bigger clone is one base away. This chain links TRBV10-3 with TRBJ2-1, with 8 bases fitting TRBD1. The ends lost 6 bases at V and 6 bases at J; junction bases unmatched: 7. Germline V gives CDR1 ENHRY, CDR2 SYGVKD. The CDR3 loop spans 14 amino acids. CDR3 residues: CAIRTGVDCNEQFF. The CDR3 DNA is TGTGCCATCAGGACAGGGGTGGATTGCAATGAGCAGTTCTTC.

DNA for the CDR3: TGTGCCAGCAGCCAAGGGAGGAAGACAGGGGGGGTCTTCAATGAGCAGTTCTTC. Residues: CASSQGRKTGGVFNEQFF. The rearrangement uses TRBV3-1 and TRBJ2-1, with 9 bases lining up with TRBD1. With 1 base clipped from V and 6 bases from J, the junction kept 13 bases outside the gene matches. The CDR3 is 18 residues long. The V gene's germline CDR1 is LGHDT and CDR2 YNNKEL (reference sequence).

This clonotype has at least ten counts. This rearrangement joins TRBV28 to TRBJ2-3, with D maybe TRBD2 (5 bases). Trimming took off 2 bases at V and 0 bases at J, with 9 bases between the two ends. The CDR3 consists of 15 residues. Per germline, CDR1 MDHEN and CDR2 SYDVKM. CDR3 in amino acids: CASSLRRTSTDTQYF. The DNA for the CDR3 is TGTGCCAGCAGTTTACGACGGACTAGCACAGATACGCAGTATTTT.

V and J are TRBV6-1 and TRBJ2-5; 7 nucleotides match TRBD1. The germline V gene encodes CDR1 MNHNS and CDR2 SASEGT. The CDR3 has 14 amino acids. V shed 5 bases, J shed 2 bases, and the junction held 5 bases outside the gene matches. The CDR3 loop reads CASSQGVGQETQYF. In DNA form, the CDR3 reads TGTGCCAGCAGTCAGGGGGTCGGGCAAGAGACCCAGTACTTC.

The chain is built from TRBV9 and TRBJ2-6; D assignment may be TRBD1 or TRBD2 (5 bases each). Between the trimmed V and J ends, which lost 3 bases and 0 bases, there was a span of 13 bases. CDR1 is SGDLS and CDR2 is YYNGEE in the germline V gene. This CDR3 has 17 amino acids. The CDR3 spells CASSGRDDSSGANVLTF. Written as DNA, the CDR3 is TGTGCCAGCAGCGGCCGGGACGACAGCTCTGGGGCCAACGTCCTGACTTTC.

This clonotype was seen a handful of times. CDR3 DNA: TGTGCCAGCAGTAATGACAGGGGGGTCCCCGAGCAGTACTTC. It codes for CASSNDRGVPEQYF. The rearrangement links TRBV28 to TRBJ2-7; 9 nucleotides agree with TRBD1. This CDR3 comprises 14 residues. With V trimmed by 5 bases and J by 6 bases, 8 bases remained unmatched. CDR1 and CDR2 from the germline V gene are MDHEN and SYDVKM.

On this clonotype itself: A much larger clone sits a single nucleotide away, making a read error possible. The chain carries TRBV6-5 and TRBJ1-5; TRBD1 might be the D (5 bases). Deletions cut 0 bases from V and 0 bases from J, with 15 bases between. CDR3 size: 18 residues. CDR1 MNHEY and CDR2 SVGAGI come from the germline V gene. The CDR3 sequence is CASSYSIPETDSNQPQHF. DNA for the CDR3: TGTGCCAGCAGTTACTCGATACCCGAGACAGATAGCAATCAGCCCCAGCATTTT.

Only a few counts were recorded for this clonotype. The chain carries TRBV13 and TRBJ2-7, with 10 bases that match TRBD1. CDR3 length: 16 residues. Germline V gene sequence: CDR1 PRHDT, CDR2 FYEKMQ (reference sequence). V gave up 4 bases and J gave up 6 bases; unmatched junction bases: 12. This chain's CDR3 is CASSSAGGTGDTEQYF. In nucleotides, the CDR3 is TGTGCCAGCAGCTCCGCCGGAGGGACAGGGGACACCGAGCAGTACTTC. Based on the CDR3 plus reference TRBV13 and TRBJ2-7, the full variable domain is AAGVIQSPRHLIKEKRETATLKCYPIPRHDTVYWYQQGPGQDPQFLISFYEKMQSDKGSIPDRFSAQQFSDYHSELNMSSLELGDSALYFCASSSAGGTGDTEQYFGPGTRLTVT.

The table lists this clonotype with a few counts. This chain connects TRBV7-2 to TRBJ1-6, with D unclear. This CDR3 is built from 14 residues. Trimming cost V 3 bases and J 6 bases, with 9 bases left between them. Germline values: CDR1 SGHTA, CDR2 FQGNSA. CDR3: CASSFTAINSPLHF. In DNA form, the CDR3 reads TGTGCCAGCAGCTTTACAGCCATTAATTCACCCCTCCACTTT.

The gene calls are TRBV10-3 and TRBJ2-7; TRBD1 matches 12 bases. V lost 4 bases, J lost 4 bases, and 5 bases stayed unmatched. The CDR3 is made up of 15 amino acids. CDR1 and CDR2 (germline): ENHRY, SYGVKD. As DNA, the CDR3 is TGTGCCATCAGTGGGGACAGGGGGCTGAGGTACGAGCAGTACTTC. Translation: CAISGDRGLRYEQYF.